The rows below give T cell receptor beta chains drawn from one sample of a study of shared clonotypes between healthy human individuals. Sequencing was performed with immunoSEQ multiplex PCR; in TCRdb, only in-frame clones are kept and a portion is missing. The sample has 2,500,000 or so clones, roughly 92% seen once; the top ten hold 0.14%. The sequencing input was naive CD4+ T cells sorted from blood. The source of these receptors is a young man in good health. Both conserved end residues are part of each CDR3. The D gene is left open where the match is weak. Not all rows give a size; the values are once, few, many and, for expanded clones, a class.

CDR3nt: TGTGCCAGTACCTTAACCATTCAGCAGCCAGGGGCCAACGTCCTGACTTTC
CDR3aa: CASTLTIQQPGANVLTF
d_gene: .
j_gene: TRBJ2-6
v_gene: TRBV19
abundance: .

CDR3nt: TGTGCCAGCAGCATATTAGCGGGAGGCTTCTCCTACGAGCAGTACTTC
CDR3aa: CASSILAGGFSYEQYF
d_gene: TRBD2
j_gene: TRBJ2-7
v_gene: TRBV7-2
abundance: .

CDR3nt: TGTGCCAGTAGTAAAGAGGGGAGCTCCTACGAGCAGTACTTC
CDR3aa: CASSKEGSSYEQYF
d_gene: .
j_gene: TRBJ2-7
v_gene: TRBV19
abundance: .

CDR3nt: TGTGCCAGCAGCACAGGCGCGAGGAGAGGGACCCAGTACTTC
CDR3aa: CASSTGARRGTQYF
d_gene: .
j_gene: TRBJ2-5
v_gene: TRBV6-5
abundance: .

CDR3nt: TGTGCCAGCAGTGATAGGGTTAGCTTGGGGACCGGGGAGCTGTTTTTT
CDR3aa: CASSDRVSLGTGELFF
d_gene: .
j_gene: TRBJ2-2
v_gene: TRBV6-4
abundance: once

CDR3nt: TGTGCCATCAGTGCAGGGGAGAACACTGAAGCTTTCTTT
CDR3aa: CAISAGENTEAFF
d_gene: .
j_gene: TRBJ1-1
v_gene: TRBV10-3
abundance: few

CDR3nt: TGTGCCAGCAGCGTAGGGCCTCCCGGGGAGCTGTTTTTT
CDR3aa: CASSVGPPGELFF
d_gene: .
j_gene: TRBJ2-2
v_gene: TRBV9
abundance: .

CDR3nt: TGTGCCAGCACACCAGACAGTCGCTACGAGCAGTACTTC
CDR3aa: CASTPDSRYEQYF
d_gene: .
j_gene: TRBJ2-7
v_gene: TRBV7-9
abundance: .

CDR3nt: TGTGCCAGCTCACCAAGCCTCAGGGGCAGCAATTCACCCCTCCACTTT
CDR3aa: CASSPSLRGSNSPLHF
d_gene: .
j_gene: TRBJ1-6
v_gene: TRBV18
abundance: few

CDR3nt: TGCGCCAGCAGCTATAGGGGGACAGGGGGAGAAAAGACCCAGTACTTC
CDR3aa: CASSYRGTGGEKTQYF
d_gene: TRBD1
j_gene: TRBJ2-5
v_gene: TRBV5-1
abundance: .

CDR3nt: TGTGCCAGCTGGGAGGGTGAGCAGTTCTTC
CDR3aa: CASWEGEQFF
d_gene: TRBD2
j_gene: TRBJ2-1
v_gene: TRBV6-6
abundance: .

CDR3nt: TGCGCCAGCAGCTTAGGCGGGGGACAAGAGACCCAGTACTTC
CDR3aa: CASSLGGGQETQYF
d_gene: TRBD2
j_gene: TRBJ2-5
v_gene: TRBV5-1
abundance: .

CDR3nt: TGTGCCAGCAGCCAAGATTCCCTTGTCTCCTACGAGCAGTACTTC
CDR3aa: CASSQDSLVSYEQYF
d_gene: .
j_gene: TRBJ2-7
v_gene: TRBV14
abundance: .

CDR3nt: TGTGCCAGCAGCGATCTAGCGGGGAGAACCGGGGAGCTGTTTTTT
CDR3aa: CASSDLAGRTGELFF
d_gene: TRBD2
j_gene: TRBJ2-2
v_gene: TRBV9
abundance: .

CDR3nt: TGTGCCTGGAGCAAGGGACGAGTCGCCGGGGAGCTGTTTTTT
CDR3aa: CAWSKGRVAGELFF
d_gene: .
j_gene: TRBJ2-2
v_gene: TRBV30
abundance: .

CDR3nt: TGTGCCAGCAGTTACTCGATATCCGGGAACGGTTCACCCCTCCACTTT
CDR3aa: CASSYSISGNGSPLHF
d_gene: .
j_gene: TRBJ1-6
v_gene: TRBV6-5
abundance: .

CDR3nt: TGTGCCAGCAGCTTAGTTCCAGGGACGAACACTGAAGCTTTCTTT
CDR3aa: CASSLVPGTNTEAFF
d_gene: .
j_gene: TRBJ1-1
v_gene: TRBV7-2
abundance: .

CDR3nt: TGTGCCTGGAGCGCGGGCGGCGGGAGCGCCAAAAACATTCAGTACTTC
CDR3aa: CAWSAGGGSAKNIQYF
d_gene: TRBD2
j_gene: TRBJ2-4
v_gene: TRBV30
abundance: .

CDR3nt: TGTGCCAGCGCATCAGGGCAGGACTACGAGCAGTACTTC
CDR3aa: CASASGQDYEQYF
d_gene: .
j_gene: TRBJ2-7
v_gene: TRBV6-1
abundance: .

CDR3nt: TGTGCCAGCACCCACGCAGACTACGAGCAGTACTTC
CDR3aa: CASTHADYEQYF
d_gene: .
j_gene: TRBJ2-7
v_gene: TRBV6-1
abundance: .

CDR3nt: TGTGCCAGCAGACCTCAGCGCCAGGGGCACACTGAAGCTTTCTTT
CDR3aa: CASRPQRQGHTEAFF
d_gene: .
j_gene: TRBJ1-1
v_gene: TRBV6-1
abundance: .

CDR3nt: TGTGCCAGCAGTGAAGTCCTAGCGGGGGGACGAGATACGCAGTATTTT
CDR3aa: CASSEVLAGGRDTQYF
d_gene: TRBD2
j_gene: TRBJ2-3
v_gene: TRBV6-1
abundance: once

CDR3nt: TGCGCCAGCAGCTCAAGGACAGGGAGAACTGAAGCTTTCTTT
CDR3aa: CASSSRTGRTEAFF
d_gene: TRBD1
j_gene: TRBJ1-1
v_gene: TRBV5-1
abundance: .

CDR3nt: TGTGCCAGCCGGGCAGCGGCGACCCTTGGGCCCCAGCATTTT
CDR3aa: CASRAAATLGPQHF
d_gene: .
j_gene: TRBJ1-5
v_gene: TRBV27
abundance: .

CDR3nt: TGCAGCGGAGGGTTCTTAGGACTGAAGCCTAGCACAGATACGCAGTATTTT
CDR3aa: CSGGFLGLKPSTDTQYF
d_gene: .
j_gene: TRBJ2-3
v_gene: TRBV29-1
abundance: .

CDR3nt: TGCGCCAGCAGTGAGTCGGCAGGGGGCTACGAGCAGTACTTC
CDR3aa: CASSESAGGYEQYF
d_gene: TRBD1
j_gene: TRBJ2-7
v_gene: TRBV10-1
abundance: .

CDR3nt: TGTGCCAGCTCACCCATCTCAGGGGTCGGTGACTATGGCTACACCTTC
CDR3aa: CASSPISGVGDYGYTF
d_gene: .
j_gene: TRBJ1-2
v_gene: TRBV18
abundance: .

CDR3nt: TGCGCCAGCAGCTTGGCTTTTAGGCTGTTTTTT
CDR3aa: CASSLAFRLFF
d_gene: .
j_gene: TRBJ1-4
v_gene: TRBV5-1
abundance: .

CDR3nt: TGTGCCAGCAGCTCGACAGGGGGCAATCAGCCCCAGCATTTT
CDR3aa: CASSSTGGNQPQHF
d_gene: TRBD1
j_gene: TRBJ1-5
v_gene: TRBV7-2
abundance: few

CDR3nt: TGCGCCAGCAGCCGCCACAATGAGCAGTTCTTC
CDR3aa: CASSRHNEQFF
d_gene: .
j_gene: TRBJ2-1
v_gene: TRBV4-1
abundance: .

CDR3nt: TGTGCCAGCACCCCATGGGGTTCCAACTATGGCTACACCTTC
CDR3aa: CASTPWGSNYGYTF
d_gene: .
j_gene: TRBJ1-2
v_gene: TRBV28
abundance: .

CDR3nt: TGTGCCAGCAGTTACGGCGGAATCTATGGCTACACCTTC
CDR3aa: CASSYGGIYGYTF
d_gene: .
j_gene: TRBJ1-2
v_gene: TRBV6-5
abundance: .

CDR3nt: TGTGCCATCAGTGCCAGCGCCTCCTACAATGAGCAGTTCTTC
CDR3aa: CAISASASYNEQFF
d_gene: .
j_gene: TRBJ2-1
v_gene: TRBV10-3
abundance: .

CDR3nt: TGTGCCAGCAGTGCGGGGACCACTCGTAGCAATCAGCCCCAGCATTTT
CDR3aa: CASSAGTTRSNQPQHF
d_gene: .
j_gene: TRBJ1-5
v_gene: TRBV6-1
abundance: once

CDR3nt: TGTGCCAGCAGCTTGAACGGGAGGGTCACAGATACGCAGTATTTT
CDR3aa: CASSLNGRVTDTQYF
d_gene: TRBD2
j_gene: TRBJ2-3
v_gene: TRBV11-2
abundance: .

CDR3nt: TGTGCCAGCTCACCAGTACTAGGGGAGACCCAGTACTTC
CDR3aa: CASSPVLGETQYF
d_gene: .
j_gene: TRBJ2-5
v_gene: TRBV18
abundance: .

CDR3nt: .
CDR3aa: CASILAGGIYEQYF
d_gene: .
j_gene: TRBJ2-7
v_gene: TRBV6-1
abundance: .

CDR3nt: TGCGCCAGCAGCCAAGCGGCGGGAGTCTACAATGAGCAGTTCTTC
CDR3aa: CASSQAAGVYNEQFF
d_gene: TRBD2
j_gene: TRBJ2-1
v_gene: TRBV4-1
abundance: .

CDR3nt: TGCGCCAGCAGCCAAGTTAAACTAGCCTCTGAGCAGTACTTC
CDR3aa: CASSQVKLASEQYF
d_gene: .
j_gene: TRBJ2-7
v_gene: TRBV4-1
abundance: .

CDR3nt: TGTGCCAGCAGCCCTAGCTCCGGACAGGGGAACGAGCAGTACTTC
CDR3aa: CASSPSSGQGNEQYF
d_gene: TRBD1
j_gene: TRBJ2-7
v_gene: TRBV7-2
abundance: once

CDR3nt: TGTGCCAGCAGCTTAGATCTGGTGGGGGGGCCTGAGCAGTTCTTC
CDR3aa: CASSLDLVGGPEQFF
d_gene: .
j_gene: TRBJ2-1
v_gene: TRBV11-2
abundance: .

CDR3nt: TGTGCCAGCAGCTGGAAGACAGGGTTTGCCGATACGCAGTATTTT
CDR3aa: CASSWKTGFADTQYF
d_gene: TRBD1
j_gene: TRBJ2-3
v_gene: TRBV7-2
abundance: .

CDR3nt: TGTGCCAGCAGCAACCTTCCGGGACAGGGTTACGAGCAGTACTTC
CDR3aa: CASSNLPGQGYEQYF
d_gene: TRBD1
j_gene: TRBJ2-7
v_gene: TRBV7-2
abundance: .

CDR3nt: TGTGCCAGTAGTATCCTGGGGTCGAACACTGAAGCTTTCTTT
CDR3aa: CASSILGSNTEAFF
d_gene: .
j_gene: TRBJ1-1
v_gene: TRBV19
abundance: .

CDR3nt: TGCGCCAGCAGTCAATCGGACAGGGGGCAGTACTACGAGCAGTACTTC
CDR3aa: CASSQSDRGQYYEQYF
d_gene: TRBD1
j_gene: TRBJ2-7
v_gene: TRBV23-1
abundance: .

CDR3nt: TGTGCCAGTAGCGCAGATGTGACAGGTGGATCAATGAATCAGCCCCAGCATTTT
CDR3aa: CASSADVTGGSMNQPQHF
d_gene: .
j_gene: TRBJ1-5
v_gene: TRBV19
abundance: .